Listed here are 20 T cell receptor beta chains from one sample, sequenced in a study of blood T cell repertoires in COVID-19. Some clones are missing from TCRdb's copy, which holds only in-frame ones; the method was immunoSEQ multiplex PCR. The sample shows around 230,000 clones, 75% to 90% of them seen only once. Sequencing input: PBMCs or T cells enriched from blood (not recorded which). All receptors derive from a man aged 40-49 years who had recovered from COVID-19.

The sample holds a few counts of this clone. V and J are TRBV2 and TRBJ1-1, with TRBD1 as a possible D gene (5 bases). Trimming shortened V by 4 bases and J by 3 bases, and 9 bases separated the two germline ends. The CDR3 is 13 amino acids. Germline V gene lookup returns CDR1 SNHLY and CDR2 FYNNEI. The CDR3 DNA reads TGTGCCAGCAGTGGTATAGGGGACACTGAAGCTTTCTTT. It yields the protein CASSGIGDTEAFF.

The chain couples TRBV6-5 to TRBJ1-5; TRBD1 matches at 7 bases. The CDR3 totals 14 residues. J was trimmed by 4 bases and V by 7 bases; bases with no gene match: 7. Germline CDR1 reads MNHEY; CDR2 reads SVGAGI. CDR3 sequence reads: CASTHRGRNQPQHF. CDR3 in DNA: TGTGCCAGCACACACAGGGGCCGGAATCAGCCCCAGCATTTT.

The CDR3 coding sequence is TGTGCCCCCTGGAAGGTAGAAGGCGGGGTCTTGGGGGGTACGCAGTATTTT. Protein sequence: CAPWKVEGGVLGGTQYF. The chain uses TRBV21-1 and TRBJ2-3; the table names TRBD2, a call not compared with the DNA. TRBV21-1 is marked as a pseudogene. CDR3 length: 17 amino acids.

The chain combines TRBV30 with TRBJ1-1, with a weak D call TRBD1 (5 bases). Germline V CDR1 and CDR2: GTSNPN, SVGIG (reference sequence). Between the trimmed V and J ends, which lost 1 base and 5 bases, there was a span of 14 bases. The CDR3 has 14 amino acids. CDR3: CAWSADREWTEAFF. CDR3 coding DNA: TGTGCCTGGAGTGCAGACAGAGAGTGGACTGAAGCTTTCTTT.

The CDR3 DNA is TGTGCCAGCCTGGTTCCAGGGTCGAGCACTGAAGCTTTCTTT. This encodes CASLVPGSSTEAFF. This chain joins TRBV2 and TRBJ1-1; perhaps TRBD1 as D (5 bases). Germline CDR1 SNHLY, CDR2 FYNNEI. The CDR3 spans 14 residues. V was clipped by 8 bases and J by 4 bases, with 17 bases between them.

Only one count was recorded for this clone. The CDR3 nucleotides are TGTGCCAGCAGCTTTGGCGGAGGGGAGGTTTATGGCTACACCTTC. It codes for CASSFGGGEVYGYTF. The gene calls are TRBV5-6 and TRBJ1-2; perhaps TRBD1 as D (5 bases). V was trimmed by 2 bases and J by 5 bases, leaving 16 bases between them. CDR1 and CDR2 from the germline V gene are SGHDT and YYEEEE. CDR3 length equals 15 residues. Combining the CDR3 with reference TRBV5-6 and TRBJ1-2 gives the whole variable domain DAGVTQSPTHLIKTRGQQVTLRCSPKSGHDTVSWYQQALGQGPQFIFQYYEEEERQRGNFPDRFSGHQFPNYSSELNVNALLLGDSALYLCASSFGGGEVYGYTFGSGTRLTVV.

V usage is TRBV6-1 and J usage is TRBJ2-2; 10 nucleotides line up with TRBD1. The V gene's germline CDR1 is MNHNS and CDR2 SASEGT. CDR3 size: 18 residues. J was trimmed by 2 bases and V by 3 bases; bases with no gene match: 9. The CDR3 protein is CASSERAGTGVNTGELFF. As DNA, the CDR3 is TGTGCCAGCAGTGAGAGAGCCGGGACAGGGGTTAACACCGGGGAGCTGTTTTTT.

This clone was detected only once. The V and J genes are TRBV4-1 and TRBJ2-4; D not certain. The CDR3 length is 16 residues. Germline CDR1 and CDR2: MGHRA and YSYEKL. Trimming removed 0 bases from V and 0 bases from J, with 9 bases in between. CDR3 in DNA: TGCGCCAGCAGCCAAGATCGGGTACTAGCCAAAAACATTCAGTACTTC. Protein: CASSQDRVLAKNIQYF.

The rearrangement joins TRBV9 to TRBJ2-3; a weak D match, TRBD2 (6 bases). Germline CDR1 SGDLS, CDR2 YYNGEE. This CDR3 has 14 amino acids. V lost 3 bases, J lost 2 bases, and 10 bases lay in between. The CDR3 loop is CASSAGTLTDTQYF. CDR3 nucleotide sequence: TGTGCCAGCAGCGCCGGGACTCTCACAGATACGCAGTATTTT.

This chain links TRBV5-1 with TRBJ2-3, with D perhaps TRBD2 (6 bases). CDR1 and CDR2 (germline): SGHRS, YFSETQ. The CDR3 length is 15 residues. Between the trimmed V and J ends, which lost 0 bases and 0 bases, there was a span of 8 bases. CDR3 sequence: CASSLGGVSTDTQYF. In DNA, the CDR3 is TGCGCCAGCAGCTTGGGCGGGGTGAGCACAGATACGCAGTATTTT. Drawing the rest from reference TRBV5-1 and TRBJ2-3, the complete variable domain is KAGVTQTPRYLIKTRGQQVTLSCSPISGHRSVSWYQQTPGQGLQFLFEYFSETQRNKGNFPGRFSGRQFSNSRSEMNVSTLELGDSALYLCASSLGGVSTDTQYFGPGTRLTVL.

J is TRBJ1-2 and V is TRBV10-3, with 8 bases identical to TRBD1. V was clipped by 2 bases and J by 8 bases; unmatched bases: 7. This CDR3 spans 14 amino acids. Germline V gene data show CDR1 as ENHRY and CDR2 as SYGVKD. The CDR3 loop reads CAISEHHRGSGYTF. In DNA form, the CDR3 reads TGTGCCATCAGTGAGCACCACAGGGGGAGCGGCTACACCTTC.

The chain employs TRBV5-1 and TRBJ2-6, with 7 positions matching TRBD1. Trimming at V came to 3 bases and at J to 1 base, leaving 7 bases not matched to a gene. Germline CDR1 is SGHRS and CDR2 is YFSETQ. The CDR3 has 17 amino acids. CDR3 bases: TGCGCCAGCAGCTATACAGGGGTAGGGTCTGGGGCCAACGTCCTGACTTTC. Protein product: CASSYTGVGSGANVLTF.

The chain couples TRBV11-2 to TRBJ2-1, with 11 bases matching TRBD2. J was trimmed by 1 base and V by 3 bases; bases with no gene match: 2. The CDR3 loop spans 16 amino acids. Germline V gene sequence: CDR1 SGHAT, CDR2 FQNNGV. Here the CDR3 reads CASSFSGGVSYNEQFF. The CDR3 bases are TGTGCCAGCAGCTTTAGCGGGGGGGTTTCCTACAATGAGCAGTTCTTC.

This clone was found a few times. The chain uses TRBV20-1 and TRBJ1-2; D is perhaps TRBD1 (6 bases). Per germline, CDR1 DFQATT and CDR2 SNEGSKA (reference sequence). V gave up 3 bases and J gave up 8 bases, with 16 bases separating them. CDR3 length: 13 residues. The CDR3 region has the DNA TGCAGTGCTAGTAGACAGGCCCTTTGGGGCTACACCTTC. Residues: CSASRQALWGYTF.

This clone was picked up a small number of times. The J gene is TRBJ2-2, the V gene TRBV24-1; D perhaps matches TRBD2 (5 bases). Germline V lookup: CDR1 KGHDR, CDR2 SFDVKD. The CDR3 contains 17 residues. V lost 2 bases and J lost 6, with 18 bases in between. For the CDR3, the DNA is TGTGCCACCAGTGATTCTCGTAGGCGGGTTTGGGCCGGGGAGCTGTTTTTT. Translating it yields CATSDSRRRVWAGELFF.

The genes are TRBV29-1 and TRBJ1-1; D is unresolved. V was cut by 2 bases and J by 12 bases, with 16 bases left in between. The length of the CDR3 is 12 residues. Germline V gene lookup returns CDR1 SQVTM and CDR2 ANQGSEA. CDR3 sequence reads: CSVERVEGRTFF. The CDR3 nucleotides are TGCAGCGTTGAACGGGTTGAGGGAAGAACTTTCTTT. Based on the CDR3 plus reference TRBV29-1 and TRBJ1-1, the full variable domain is SAVISQKPSRDICQRGTSLTIQCQVDSQVTMMFWYRQQPGQSLTLIATANQGSEATYESGFVIDKFPISRPNLTFSTLTVSNMSPEDSSIYLCSVERVEGRTFFGQGTRLTVV.

The rearrangement uses TRBV5-1 and TRBJ1-6; a possible D gene is TRBD1 (5 bases). The germline V gene encodes CDR1 SGHRS and CDR2 YFSETQ. This CDR3 contains 14 residues. Trimming took off 2 bases at V and 5 bases at J, with 8 bases between the two ends. The DNA of the CDR3 is TGCGCCAGCAGCTTAGGGGCAGATAATTCACCCCTCCACTTT. Protein sequence: CASSLGADNSPLHF.

This clone showed up just a few times. J is TRBJ1-4 and V is TRBV12-3 or TRBV12-4; D gene ambiguous. Trimming took 6 bases from V and 0 from J, leaving 5 bases between them. CDR3 length equals 13 residues. CDR3 nucleotides: TGTGCCAGCAGCCCTGCAACTAATGAAAAACTGTTTTTT. Amino acids: CASSPATNEKLFF.

The chain employs TRBV2 and TRBJ1-1; D ambiguous. The CDR3 has 14 residues. Per the germline V gene, CDR1 is SNHLY and CDR2 is FYNNEI. Trimming took 8 bases from V and 1 from J, leaving 14 bases between them. This chain's CDR3 is CASLTARGNTEAFF. CDR3 coding DNA: TGTGCCAGCCTTACAGCTCGGGGGAACACTGAAGCTTTCTTT.

This clone was detected a few times. The rearrangement links TRBV5-6 to TRBJ1-6; perhaps TRBD1 as D (6 bases). Trimming cost V 1 base and J 7 bases, with 15 bases left between them. CDR3 length equals 16 residues. Germline lookup yields CDR1 SGHDT and CDR2 YYEEEE. CDR3 DNA sequence: TGTGCCAGCAGCTTGTGGCGGGGGCTGGGGAATTCACCCCTCCACTTT. It is translated as CASSLWRGLGNSPLHF.